This TCR beta chain is drawn from a study of Ad26.COV2.S vaccination and SARS-CoV-2 variants (dated by TCRdb to the early 2020s). Notes on the research overall: Donors in the vaccine arm were drawn from COV1001, a phase I-IIa trial of Ad26.COV2.S in healthy adults that was multicentre, randomized, double-blind and placebo-controlled. Trial participants were randomized into five groups of five: low-dose or high-dose Ad26.COV2.S given once or twice, or placebo on both occasions. TCRbeta repertoire sequencing was used to assess the specificity and breadth of SARS-CoV-2-reactive T cell receptors after Ad26.COV2.S vaccination. A total of approximately 30 samples were included in the TCR-sequenced set, comprising some 20 Ad26.COV2.S vaccine recipients, 5 placebo recipients and 8 SARS-CoV-2 convalescent individuals. Throughout the experiments and outcome assessment, investigators stayed blinded to trial group allocation. Ad26.COV2.S was administered intramuscularly at 5 x 10^10 or 1 x 10^11 viral particles, either as a single shot or as two shots given 56 days apart.

About this clone itself: This clone's antigen is unknown. Qualities for individual bases were not recorded, and no much larger clone is one base off.

Results the study describes overall, beyond this receptor: Higher spike-specific TCR breadth was observed in Ad26.COV2.S recipients than in placebo recipients (P = 0.0014). After vaccination, spike-specific CD8+ and CD4+ T cell responses were reported to show substantial breadth. The study was not powered for comparison of responses between vaccine doses or regimens. According to the authors, total T cell responses may have been underestimated by the TCR breadth and depth analyses. Non-spike TCR breadth was comparable between vaccine and placebo recipients, consistent with the vaccine containing only spike.

CDR1 and CDR2 are drawn from the germline V gene (reference sequence): LGHDT, YNNKEL. V and J are trimmed by 1 base and 13 bases, and the gene matches miss 3 bases of the junction. The CDR3 contains 11 residues, cysteine and phenylalanine counted. Only the CDR3 region is kept as DNA, spanning 33 bases read in frame from base 1. TCRbeta CDR3 regions were sequenced with the immunoSEQ Assay. After extraction, genomic DNA underwent amplification by bias-controlled multiplex PCR, followed by high-throughput sequencing. The study's processing was this. To quantify the absolute abundance of each unique TCRbeta CDR3 region, sequences were collapsed and filtered. T cell fraction was estimated by normalization of TCRbeta template counts to usable DNA, with usable DNA being measured through amplification of reference genes present in all nucleated cells. Repertoire TCRs were annotated as SARS-CoV-2-specific when V gene, CDR3 amino acid sequence and J gene were exactly matched to a known reactive TCR set. MIRA supplied the reference SARS-CoV-2 TCR set, which was filtered for enrichment in COVID-19-positive ImmuneCODE repertoires so that public or cross-reactive TCRs were removed. Using the MIRA antigens, annotated TCRs were further analysed by specific ORF or by position within an ORF. Breadth was defined as annotated unique rearrangements over total unique productive rearrangements; depth was the summed frequency of those rearrangements. TCR breadth was compared between groups using two-sided Wilcoxon rank-sum tests. TCRdb mirrors the immuneACCESS table, restricted to in-frame sequences. Some clones are absent from its copies; in checked studies, under half trace to an unresolved V gene, and the reason for the others is unknown. V and J calls and clone size are as listed in that table; D and trimming were resolved from the DNA. Counted in this sample were roughly 390,000 clones; approximately 90% of them appeared once. The top ten clones comprise under 3.5% of the sample.

Sample treatment or condition, as interpreted from the label and publication: 19 received Ad26.COV2.S at low or high dose, single or two shots; 5 received placebo; per-sample allocation not given. For vaccine and placebo recipients, repertoires were sequenced using samples collected on day 63 after the first injection. In Cohort 1b, about two dozen adults aged 18-55 years were enrolled at a single site in Boston, USA, between 29 July and 7 August 2020. Ad26.COV2.S was a replication-incompetent adenovirus type 26 vector expressing a prefusion-stabilized SARS-CoV-2 spike protein from the original Wuhan strain.

The rearranged segments are TRBV3-1 (or the pseudogene TRBV3-2) and TRBJ2-7, and 8 bases in between align with TRBD1. The sample was peripheral blood, taken in a trial of Ad26.COV2.S vaccine versus placebo. This clonotype originated in a person aged 18-65 years who received the Ad26.COV2.S COVID-19 vaccine or a placebo. The bases read TGTGCCAGCAGCCAAGGGACAGGGCTATACTTC. This gives the protein CASSQGTGLYF.